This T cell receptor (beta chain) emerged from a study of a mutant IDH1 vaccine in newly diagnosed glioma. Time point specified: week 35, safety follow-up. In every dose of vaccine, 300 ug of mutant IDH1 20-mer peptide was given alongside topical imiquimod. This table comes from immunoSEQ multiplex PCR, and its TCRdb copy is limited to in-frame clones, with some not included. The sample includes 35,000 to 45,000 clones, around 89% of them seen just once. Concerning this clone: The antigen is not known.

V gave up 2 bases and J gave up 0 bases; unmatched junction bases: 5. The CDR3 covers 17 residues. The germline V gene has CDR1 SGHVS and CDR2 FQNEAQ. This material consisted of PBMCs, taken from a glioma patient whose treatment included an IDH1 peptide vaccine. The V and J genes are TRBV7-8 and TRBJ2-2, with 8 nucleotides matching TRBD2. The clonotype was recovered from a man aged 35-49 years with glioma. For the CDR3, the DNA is TGTGCCAGCAGCTTAATCAGCGGGGGCACGAACACCGGGGAGCTGTTTTTT. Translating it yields CASSLISGGTNTGELFF.